The entry that follows covers one T cell receptor (beta chain) sequence. Regarding time point: pre-treatment baseline. V dropped 1 base and J dropped 3 bases, with 6 bases sitting between them. Germline V lookup: CDR1 GTSNPN, CDR2 SVGIG (reference sequence). This CDR3 region has 12 residues. DNA loading was fixed at roughly 0.35 ug for all bulk PBMC samples. The assay was immunoSEQ multiplex PCR, and TCRdb's table has in-frame clones only and misses some. The data show around 10,000 clones, just under 85% seen once. This record belongs to a study of blood T cell dynamics during melanoma immunotherapy. This receptor was taken from a human donor with melanoma. V and J are TRBV30 and TRBJ1-2; no clear D gene. Here the sequenced sample was blood, taken from a patient treated with checkpoint blockade. The CDR3 bases are TGTGCCTGGAGTGGTTCTCACTATGGCTACACCTTC. Its protein is CAWSGSHYGYTF.